This TCR beta chain was profiled in a study of blood T cell repertoires in COVID-19. Turning to the study itself: The United States, Italy and Spain were the sources of the acute and convalescent COVID-19 samples. The cDNA or gDNA used as material had been derived from T cells, B-cell-depleted T cells, or PBMCs.

This CDR3 spans 16 amino acids. Germline-derived CDR1 and CDR2 are SNHLY and FYNNEI. Trimming stripped 7 bases from V and 2 bases from J, with 20 bases between. Methods used by the authors: Reference gene primer amplification in the assay estimated nucleated cell counts. The method was immunoSEQ multiplex PCR; TCRdb's version includes in-frame clones alone and lacks a portion of them. The V and J calls and the clone size are those of that table, but D and trimming were determined from the DNA. The sample consists of roughly 200,000 clones, roughly four fifths of them appearing once. Material: peripheral blood. The genes are TRBV2 and TRBJ1-2; D gene uncertain. The receptor was isolated from a man in his forties or fifties who had recovered from COVID-19. CDR3 in amino acids: CASTPVARGLNYGYTF. CDR3 nucleotides: TGTGCCAGCACCCCAGTGGCGCGAGGACTAAACTATGGCTACACCTTC.